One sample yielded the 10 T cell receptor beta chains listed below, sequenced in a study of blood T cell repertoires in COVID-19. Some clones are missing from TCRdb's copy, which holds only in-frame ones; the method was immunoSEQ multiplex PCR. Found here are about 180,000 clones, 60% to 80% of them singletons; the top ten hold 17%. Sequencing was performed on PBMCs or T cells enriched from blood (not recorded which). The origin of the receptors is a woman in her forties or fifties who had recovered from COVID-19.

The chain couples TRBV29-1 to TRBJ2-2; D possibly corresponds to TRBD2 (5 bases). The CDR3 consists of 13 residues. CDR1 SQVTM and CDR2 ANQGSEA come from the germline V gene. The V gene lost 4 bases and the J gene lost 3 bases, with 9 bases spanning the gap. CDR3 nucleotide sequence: TGCAGCGTTGTGACTACTGACACCGGGGAGCTGTTTTTT. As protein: CSVVTTDTGELFF.

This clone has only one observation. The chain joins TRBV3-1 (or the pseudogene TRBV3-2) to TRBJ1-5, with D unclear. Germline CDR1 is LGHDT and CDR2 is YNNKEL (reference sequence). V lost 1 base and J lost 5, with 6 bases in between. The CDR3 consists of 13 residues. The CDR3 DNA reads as TGTGCCAGCAGCCAAGCTCAGGATCAGCCCCAGCATTTT. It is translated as CASSQAQDQPQHF.

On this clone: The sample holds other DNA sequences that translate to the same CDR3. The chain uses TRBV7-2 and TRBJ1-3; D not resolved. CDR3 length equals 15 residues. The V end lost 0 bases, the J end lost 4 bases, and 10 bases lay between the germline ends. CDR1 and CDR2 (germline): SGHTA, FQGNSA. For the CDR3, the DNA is TGTGCCAGCAGCTTAGCATCTTTGAGAGGAAACACCATATATTTT. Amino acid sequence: CASSLASLRGNTIYF. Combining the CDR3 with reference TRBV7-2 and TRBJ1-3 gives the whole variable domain GAGVSQSPSNKVTEKGKDVELRCDPISGHTALYWYRQSLGQGLEFLIYFQGNSAPDKSGLPSDRFSAERTGGSVSTLTIQRTQQEDSAVYLCASSLASLRGNTIYFGEGSWLTVV.

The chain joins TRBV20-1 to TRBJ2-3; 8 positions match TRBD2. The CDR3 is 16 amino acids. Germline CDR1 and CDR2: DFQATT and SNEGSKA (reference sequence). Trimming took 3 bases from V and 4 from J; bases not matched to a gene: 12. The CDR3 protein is CSASPSSGSTADTQYF. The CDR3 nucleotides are TGCAGTGCTAGTCCTTCGAGCGGGAGCACCGCAGATACGCAGTATTTT.

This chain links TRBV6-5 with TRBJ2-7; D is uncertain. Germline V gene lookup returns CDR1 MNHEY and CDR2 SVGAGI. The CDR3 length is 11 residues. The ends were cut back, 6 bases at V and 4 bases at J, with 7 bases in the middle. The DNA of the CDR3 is TGTGCCAGCAGAAACACGTACGAGCAGTACTTC. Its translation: CASRNTYEQYF.

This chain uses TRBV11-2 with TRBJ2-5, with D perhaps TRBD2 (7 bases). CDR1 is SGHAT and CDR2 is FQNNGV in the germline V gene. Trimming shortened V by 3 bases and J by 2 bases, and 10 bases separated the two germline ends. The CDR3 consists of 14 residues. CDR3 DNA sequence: TGTGCCAGCAGCTTTCGGGGGGCGCAAGAGACCCAGTACTTC. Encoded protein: CASSFRGAQETQYF.

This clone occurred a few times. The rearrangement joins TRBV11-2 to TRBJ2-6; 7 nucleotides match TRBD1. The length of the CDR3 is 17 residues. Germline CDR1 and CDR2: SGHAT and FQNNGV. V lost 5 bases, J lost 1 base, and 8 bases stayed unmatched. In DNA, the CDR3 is TGTGCCAGCAGCCTCACAGGGGCCGAGTCTGGGGCCAACGTCCTGACTTTC. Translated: CASSLTGAESGANVLTF.

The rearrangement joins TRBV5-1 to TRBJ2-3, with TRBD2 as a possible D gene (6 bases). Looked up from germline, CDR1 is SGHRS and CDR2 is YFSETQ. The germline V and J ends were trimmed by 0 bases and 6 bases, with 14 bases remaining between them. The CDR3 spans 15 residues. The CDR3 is CASSLATREKDTQYF. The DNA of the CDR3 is TGCGCCAGCAGCTTGGCCACCCGGGAGAAGGATACGCAGTATTTT.

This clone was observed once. DNA of the CDR3: TGTGCCAGCAGCAACCGACGACAGGCGGCCGGGGAGCTGTTTTTT. Translation gives CASSNRRQAAGELFF. The chain uses TRBV5-4 and TRBJ2-2; a weak D match, TRBD1 (6 bases). The length of the CDR3 is 15 residues. The germline gives CDR1 SGHNT, CDR2 YYREEE (reference sequence). The V and J ends lost 4 bases and 6 bases respectively, with 16 bases between them. Full variable domain (remainder filled in from reference TRBV5-4 and TRBJ2-2): ETGVTQSPTHLIKTRGQQVTLRCSSQSGHNTVSWYQQALGQGPQFIFQYYREEENGRGNFPPRFSGLQFPNYSSELNVNALELDDSALYLCASSNRRQAAGELFFGEGSRLTVL.

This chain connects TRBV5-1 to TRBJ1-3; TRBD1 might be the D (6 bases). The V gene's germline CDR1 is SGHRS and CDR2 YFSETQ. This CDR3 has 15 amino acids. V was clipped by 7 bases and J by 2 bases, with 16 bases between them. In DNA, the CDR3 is TGCGCCAGCCGCGAAGCAGGGGTAACTGGAAACACCATATATTTT. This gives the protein CASREAGVTGNTIYF.